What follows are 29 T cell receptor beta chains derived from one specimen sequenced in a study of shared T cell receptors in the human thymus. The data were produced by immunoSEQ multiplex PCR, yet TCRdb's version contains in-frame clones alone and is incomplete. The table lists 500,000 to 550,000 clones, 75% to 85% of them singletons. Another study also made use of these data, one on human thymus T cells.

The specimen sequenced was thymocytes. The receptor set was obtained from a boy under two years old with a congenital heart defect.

The CDR3 region has the DNA TGTGCCAGCAGTGATAAAAACAGGGGTGGAGATACGCAGTATTTT. Translated: CASSDKNRGGDTQYF. The chain employs TRBV25-1 and TRBJ2-3; 7 bases are a match to TRBD1. This CDR3 spans 15 amino acids. V gave up 3 bases and J gave up 5 bases; unmatched junction bases: 8. Germline assignment: CDR1 MGHDK and CDR2 SYGVNS.

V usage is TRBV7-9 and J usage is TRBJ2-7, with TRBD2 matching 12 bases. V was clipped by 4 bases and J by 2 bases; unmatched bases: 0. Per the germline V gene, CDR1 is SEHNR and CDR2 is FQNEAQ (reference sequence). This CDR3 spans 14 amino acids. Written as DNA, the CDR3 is TGTGCCAGCAGCTCTAGCGGGAGGGCCTACGAGCAGTACTTC. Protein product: CASSSSGRAYEQYF.

CDR3 amino acids: CASYEGPRTDTQYF. The CDR3 DNA reads as TGTGCCAGTTACGAGGGCCCCCGCACAGATACGCAGTATTTT. The chain has TRBV27 and TRBJ2-3, with a weak D call TRBD2 (5 bases). V gave up 9 bases and J gave up 1 base, with 14 bases separating them. CDR1 and CDR2 from the germline V gene are MNHEY and SMNVEV (reference sequence). There are 14 residues in the CDR3.

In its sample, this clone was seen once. The CDR3 loop reads CASSLGARQPQHF. For the CDR3, the DNA is TGTGCCAGCAGTTTGGGGGCAAGGCAGCCCCAGCATTTT. The V call is TRBV27, the J call TRBJ1-5; a possible D gene is TRBD1 (6 bases). Germline V gives CDR1 MNHEY, CDR2 SMNVEV (reference sequence). The CDR3 contains 13 residues. With 3 bases removed from V and 7 bases from J, the gap between germline ends came to 10 bases.

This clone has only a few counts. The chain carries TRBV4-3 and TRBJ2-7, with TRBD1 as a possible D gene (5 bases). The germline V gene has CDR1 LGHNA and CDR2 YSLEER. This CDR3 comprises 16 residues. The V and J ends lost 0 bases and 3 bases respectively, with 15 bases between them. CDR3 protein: CASSQEDSQGNYEQYF. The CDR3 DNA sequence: TGCGCCAGCAGCCAAGAAGACAGCCAAGGGAACTACGAGCAGTACTTC.

CDR3 nucleotide sequence: TGTGCCAGCAGCTTAGTCTGCTACAATGAGCAGTTCTTC. Translation gives CASSLVCYNEQFF. The V gene is TRBV7-2, the J gene TRBJ2-1; D is uncertain. Germline V CDR1 and CDR2: SGHTA, FQGNSA. V lost 1 base, J lost 3 bases, and 4 bases lay in between. This CDR3 comprises 13 residues.

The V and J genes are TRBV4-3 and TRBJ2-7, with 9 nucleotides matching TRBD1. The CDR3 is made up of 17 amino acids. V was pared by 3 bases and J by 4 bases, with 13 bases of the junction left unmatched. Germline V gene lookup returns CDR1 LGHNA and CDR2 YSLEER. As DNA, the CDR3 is TGCGCCAGCAGCCAGGGGACCTTAGGGACAGGGATATACGAGCAGTACTTC. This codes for CASSQGTLGTGIYEQYF.

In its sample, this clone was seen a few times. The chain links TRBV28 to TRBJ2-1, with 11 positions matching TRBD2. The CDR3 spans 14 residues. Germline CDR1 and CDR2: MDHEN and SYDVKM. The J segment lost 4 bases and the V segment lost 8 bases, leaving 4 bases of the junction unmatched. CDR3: CASSTSGSYNEQFF. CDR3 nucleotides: TGTGCCAGCTCCACTAGCGGGAGTTACAATGAGCAGTTCTTC.

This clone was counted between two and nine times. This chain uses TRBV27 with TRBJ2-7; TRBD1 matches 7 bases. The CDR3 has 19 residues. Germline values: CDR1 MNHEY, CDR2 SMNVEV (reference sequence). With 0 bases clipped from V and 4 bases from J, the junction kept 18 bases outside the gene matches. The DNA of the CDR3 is TGTGCCAGCAGTTTATCGGGCGGCGGTAGGGGGCAGGGGACATACGAGCAGTACTTC. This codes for CASSLSGGGRGQGTYEQYF.

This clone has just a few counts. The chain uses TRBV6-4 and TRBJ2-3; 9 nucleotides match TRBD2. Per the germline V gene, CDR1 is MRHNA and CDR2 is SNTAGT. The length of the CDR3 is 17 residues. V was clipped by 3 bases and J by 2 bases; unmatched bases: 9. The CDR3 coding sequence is TGTGCCAGCAGTGAACAGACTAGCGGAGCCTTCACAGATACGCAGTATTTT. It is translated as CASSEQTSGAFTDTQYF.

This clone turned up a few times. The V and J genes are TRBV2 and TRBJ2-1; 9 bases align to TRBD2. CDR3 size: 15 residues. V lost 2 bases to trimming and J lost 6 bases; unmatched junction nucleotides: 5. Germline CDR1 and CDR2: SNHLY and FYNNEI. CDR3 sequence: CASSEKVAGVNEQFF. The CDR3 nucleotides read TGTGCCAGCAGTGAAAAGGTAGCGGGAGTCAATGAGCAGTTCTTC.

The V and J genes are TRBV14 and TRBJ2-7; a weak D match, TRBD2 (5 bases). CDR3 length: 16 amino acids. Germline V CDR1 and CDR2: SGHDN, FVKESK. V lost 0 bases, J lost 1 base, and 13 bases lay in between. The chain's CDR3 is CASSQDGSGPSYEQYF. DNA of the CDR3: TGTGCCAGCAGCCAAGATGGCAGCGGACCATCCTACGAGCAGTACTTC.

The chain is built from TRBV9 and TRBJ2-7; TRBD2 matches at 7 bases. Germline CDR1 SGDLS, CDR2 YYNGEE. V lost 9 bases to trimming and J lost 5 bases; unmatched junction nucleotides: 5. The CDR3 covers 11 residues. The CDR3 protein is CATAGKNEQYF. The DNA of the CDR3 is TGTGCCACAGCGGGAAAGAACGAGCAGTACTTC. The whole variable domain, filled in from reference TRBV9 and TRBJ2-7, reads DSGVTQTPKHLITATGQRVTLRCSPRSGDLSVYWYQQSLDQGLQFLIQYYNGEERAKGNILERFSAQQFPDLHSELNLSSLELGDSALYFCATAGKNEQYFGPGTRLTVT.

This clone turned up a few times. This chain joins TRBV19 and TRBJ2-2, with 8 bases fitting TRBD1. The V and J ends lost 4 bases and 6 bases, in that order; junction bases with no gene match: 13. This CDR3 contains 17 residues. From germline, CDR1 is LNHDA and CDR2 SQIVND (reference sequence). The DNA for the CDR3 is TGTGCCAGTAGTACCCGGGACAGGTCCCTTTACCCCGGGGAGCTGTTTTTT. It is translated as CASSTRDRSLYPGELFF. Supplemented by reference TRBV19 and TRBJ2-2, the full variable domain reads DGGITQSPKYLFRKEGQNVTLSCEQNLNHDAMYWYRQDPGQGLRLIYYSQIVNDFQKGDIAEGYSVSREKKESFPLTVTSAQKNPTAFYLCASSTRDRSLYPGELFFGEGSRLTVL.

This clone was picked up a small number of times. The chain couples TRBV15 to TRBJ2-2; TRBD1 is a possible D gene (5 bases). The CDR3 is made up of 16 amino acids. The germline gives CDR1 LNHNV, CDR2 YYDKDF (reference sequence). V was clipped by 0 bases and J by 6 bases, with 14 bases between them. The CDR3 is CATSRDRLVRAGELFF. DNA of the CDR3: TGTGCCACCAGCAGAGATCGTCTTGTCAGGGCCGGGGAGCTGTTTTTT.

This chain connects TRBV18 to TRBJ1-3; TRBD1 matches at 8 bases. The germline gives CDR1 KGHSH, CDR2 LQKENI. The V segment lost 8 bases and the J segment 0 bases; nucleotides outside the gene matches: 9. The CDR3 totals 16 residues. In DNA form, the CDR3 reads TGTGCCAGCACCCCGGGACAGGTGTTCTCTGGAAACACCATATATTTT. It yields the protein CASTPGQVFSGNTIYF.

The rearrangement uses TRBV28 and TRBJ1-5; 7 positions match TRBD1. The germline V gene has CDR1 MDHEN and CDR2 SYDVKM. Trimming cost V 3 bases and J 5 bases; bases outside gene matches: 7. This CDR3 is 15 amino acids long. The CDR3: CASSFPKDRDQPQHF. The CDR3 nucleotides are TGTGCCAGCAGTTTCCCGAAAGACAGGGATCAGCCCCAGCATTTT.

The chain's CDR3 is CAWRGTSMGEQYF. Here the CDR3 DNA reads TGTGCCTGGAGGGGGACTAGCATGGGCGAGCAGTACTTC. The J gene is TRBJ2-7, the V gene TRBV30, with 9 bases identical to TRBD2. After removal of 3 bases from V and 6 bases from J, the junction contained 6 bases not matched to a gene. The germline V gene has CDR1 GTSNPN and CDR2 SVGIG (reference sequence). CDR3 length: 13 residues.

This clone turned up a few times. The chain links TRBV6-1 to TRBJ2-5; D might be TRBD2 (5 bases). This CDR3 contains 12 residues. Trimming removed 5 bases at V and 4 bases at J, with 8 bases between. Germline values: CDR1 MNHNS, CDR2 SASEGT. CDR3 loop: CASSREGETQYF. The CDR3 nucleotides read TGTGCCAGCAGTAGAGAGGGAGAGACCCAGTACTTC.

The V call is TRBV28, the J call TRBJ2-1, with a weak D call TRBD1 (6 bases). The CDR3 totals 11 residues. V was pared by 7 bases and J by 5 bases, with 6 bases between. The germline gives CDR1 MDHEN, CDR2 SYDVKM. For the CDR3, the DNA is TGTGCCAGCAAGGGGGACAATGAGCAGTTCTTC. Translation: CASKGDNEQFF.

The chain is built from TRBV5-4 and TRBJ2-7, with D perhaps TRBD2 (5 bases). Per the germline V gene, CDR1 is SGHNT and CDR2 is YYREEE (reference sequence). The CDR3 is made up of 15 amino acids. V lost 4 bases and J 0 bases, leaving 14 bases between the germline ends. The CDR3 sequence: CASSMKRKSSYEQYF. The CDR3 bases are TGTGCCAGCAGCATGAAGCGGAAGAGCTCCTACGAGCAGTACTTC.

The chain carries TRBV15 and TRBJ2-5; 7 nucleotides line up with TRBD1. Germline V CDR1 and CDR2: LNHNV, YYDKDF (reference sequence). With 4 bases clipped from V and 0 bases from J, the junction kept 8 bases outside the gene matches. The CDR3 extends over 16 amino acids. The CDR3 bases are TGTGCCACCAGCAATGGGGAAACAGGGGACCAAGAGACCCAGTACTTC. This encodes CATSNGETGDQETQYF. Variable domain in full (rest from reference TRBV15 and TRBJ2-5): DAMVIQNPRYQVTQFGKPVTLSCSQTLNHNVMYWYQQKSSQAPKLLFHYYDKDFNNEADTPDNFQSRRPNTSFCFLDIRSPGLGDTAMYLCATSNGETGDQETQYFGPGTRLLVL.

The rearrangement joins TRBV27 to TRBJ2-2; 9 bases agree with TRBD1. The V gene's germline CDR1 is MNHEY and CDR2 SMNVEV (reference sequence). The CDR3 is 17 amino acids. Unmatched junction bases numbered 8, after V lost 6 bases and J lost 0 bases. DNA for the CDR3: TGTGCCAGCAGCTGGGACAGGGTTTCAGCGAACACCGGGGAGCTGTTTTTT. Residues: CASSWDRVSANTGELFF.

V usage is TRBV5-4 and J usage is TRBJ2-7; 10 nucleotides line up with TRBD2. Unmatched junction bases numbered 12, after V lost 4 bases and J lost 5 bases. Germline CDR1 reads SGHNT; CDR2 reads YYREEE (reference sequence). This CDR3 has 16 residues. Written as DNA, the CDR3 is TGTGCCAGCAGCGGGGTCTCAGCGGGAGGGCCCCACGAGCAGTACTTC. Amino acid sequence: CASSGVSAGGPHEQYF. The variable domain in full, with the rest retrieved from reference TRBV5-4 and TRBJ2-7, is ETGVTQSPTHLIKTRGQQVTLRCSSQSGHNTVSWYQQALGQGPQFIFQYYREEENGRGNFPPRFSGLQFPNYSSELNVNALELDDSALYLCASSGVSAGGPHEQYFGPGTRLTVT.

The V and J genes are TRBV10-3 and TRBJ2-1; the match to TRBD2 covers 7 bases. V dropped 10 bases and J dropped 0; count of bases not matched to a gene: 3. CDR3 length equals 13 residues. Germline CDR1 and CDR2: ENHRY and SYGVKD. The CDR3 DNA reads TGTGCCACCGGGGAGGGCTCCTACAATGAGCAGTTCTTC. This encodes CATGEGSYNEQFF.

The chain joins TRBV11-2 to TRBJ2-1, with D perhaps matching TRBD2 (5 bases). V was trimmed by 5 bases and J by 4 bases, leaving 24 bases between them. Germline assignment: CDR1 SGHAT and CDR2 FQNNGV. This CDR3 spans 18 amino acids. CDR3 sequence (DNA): TGTGCCAGCAGCCCCGGACTGGGTTCGTTTGTACAATACAATGAGCAGTTCTTC. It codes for CASSPGLGSFVQYNEQFF.

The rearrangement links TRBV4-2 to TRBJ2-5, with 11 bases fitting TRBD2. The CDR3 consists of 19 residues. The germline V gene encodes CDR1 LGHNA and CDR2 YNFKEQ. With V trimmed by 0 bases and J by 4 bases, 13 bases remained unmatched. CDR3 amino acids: CASSQDRGTSGPRGETQYF. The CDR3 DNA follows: TGTGCCAGCAGCCAAGATAGGGGGACTAGCGGACCGAGGGGAGAGACCCAGTACTTC.

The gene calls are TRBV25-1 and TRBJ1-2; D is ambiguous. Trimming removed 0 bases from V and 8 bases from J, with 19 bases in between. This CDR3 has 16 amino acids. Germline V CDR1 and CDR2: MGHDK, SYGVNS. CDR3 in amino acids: CASSEYGLGPNVGYTF. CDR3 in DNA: TGTGCCAGCAGTGAATATGGTTTGGGCCCTAACGTCGGCTACACCTTC.

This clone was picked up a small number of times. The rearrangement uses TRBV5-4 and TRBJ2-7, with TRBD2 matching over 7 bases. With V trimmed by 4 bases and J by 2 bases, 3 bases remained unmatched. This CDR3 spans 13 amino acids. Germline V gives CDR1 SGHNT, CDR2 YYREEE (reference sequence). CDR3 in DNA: TGTGCCAGCAGCACGGGACTACCCTACGAGCAGTACTTC. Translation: CASSTGLPYEQYF.